Listed below are T cell receptor beta chains from one sample, sequenced in a study of blood T cell repertoires in COVID-19. Clones were read by immunoSEQ multiplex PCR, and TCRdb kept only the in-frame ones, dropping some. The repertoire holds 150,000 to 200,000 clones, around nine tenths seen once, with 2.1% in the top ten. The specimen sequenced was peripheral blood. These receptor sequences come from a man between 65 and 85 years old with active or convalescent COVID-19. The conserved cysteine and the conserved F or W are not part of the CDR3 here. The order of the fields is V gene, J gene, CDR3 protein.

TRBV28	TRBJ2-7	ASSPGGLGTYEQY
TRBV7-9	TRBJ1-1	ASNPDRGPEAF
TRBV7-2	TRBJ1-3	ASSLDRGNTIY
TRBV9	TRBJ2-5	ASSETGIQETQY
TRBV11-3	TRBJ1-5	ASSSGTGVQPQH
TRBV6-5	TRBJ1-4	ASRASGTANEKLF
TRBV28	TRBJ1-2	ASSLIPLGQDSGYD
TRBV28	TRBJ1-2	ASSRLWDTATLRT
TRBV5-4	TRBJ1-2	ASRLGRQGLGNGYT
TRBV19	TRBJ1-1	ASSWTGVNTEAF
TRBV7-2	TRBJ1-5	ASSIRTGLSNQPQH
TRBV5-6	TRBJ2-3	ASRKGGEATDTQY
TRBV9	TRBJ1-5	ASSKGTGDSNQPQH
TRBV11-2	TRBJ2-7	ASATAAAGQY
TRBV7-2	TRBJ1-1	ASSLAQSGGTEAF
TRBV7-6	TRBJ2-7	ASSLSGQGAYEQY
TRBV2	TRBJ1-4	ASRPGGEKLF
TRBV27	TRBJ2-7	ASSFGTGNEQY
TRBV2	TRBJ1-4	ASSVAADSTNEKLF
TRBV6-2/TRBV6-3	TRBJ1-1	ASSQTGALNTEAF
TRBV7-9	TRBJ1-2	ASSLIGGQGKVNYGYT
TRBV28	TRBJ2-3	ASRTGTTSTDTQY
TRBV10-3	TRBJ2-7	AVGQGISEQY
TRBV4-1	TRBJ2-7	ASSQSTSGGHMPLGYEQY
TRBV24-1	TRBJ2-1	ATSETWRENYNEQF
TRBV6-1	TRBJ1-2	ASSDRDRYDYGYT
TRBV6-2/TRBV6-3	TRBJ2-1	ASTPARTSSVNEQF